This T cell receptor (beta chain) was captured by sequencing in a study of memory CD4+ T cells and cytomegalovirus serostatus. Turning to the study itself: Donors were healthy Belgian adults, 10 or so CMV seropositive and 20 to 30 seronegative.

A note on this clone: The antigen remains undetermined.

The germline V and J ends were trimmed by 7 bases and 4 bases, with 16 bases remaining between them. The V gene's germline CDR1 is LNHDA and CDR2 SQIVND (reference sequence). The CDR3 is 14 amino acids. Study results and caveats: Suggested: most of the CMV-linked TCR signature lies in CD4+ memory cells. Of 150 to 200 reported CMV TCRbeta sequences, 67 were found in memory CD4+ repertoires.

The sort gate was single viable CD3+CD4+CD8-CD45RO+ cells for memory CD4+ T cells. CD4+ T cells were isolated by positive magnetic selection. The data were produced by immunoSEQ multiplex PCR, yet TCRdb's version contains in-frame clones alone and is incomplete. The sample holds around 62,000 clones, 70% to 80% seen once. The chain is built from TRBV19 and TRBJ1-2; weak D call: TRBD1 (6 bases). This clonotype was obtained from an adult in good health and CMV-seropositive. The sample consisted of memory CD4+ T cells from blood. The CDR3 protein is CASIPRGDGYGYTF. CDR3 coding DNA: TGTGCCAGTATTCCCAGGGGTGACGGCTATGGCTACACCTTC.